This TCR beta chain comes out of a study of blood T cells in healthy people across ages. A second PCR, run for about 7 to 11 cycles, used a sample-barcoded 5' primer plus a J-beta primer mix. The authors tagged each cDNA molecule using a template-switch adaptor with 12 random nucleotides. TCRdb reprocessed the 5' RACE reads via MiXCR and lists one record per CDR3 protein. The data hold hundreds of thousands of distinct CDR3 sequences, with around 26% observed a single time. The CDR3 is 15 amino acids. Deletions cut 2 bases from V and 0 bases from J, with 10 bases between. From germline, CDR1 is DFQATT and CDR2 SNEGSKA (reference sequence). Each donor's blood draw was roughly 10 milliliters of peripheral blood.

This receptor was identified in an elderly woman in good health. V is TRBV20-1 and J is TRBJ2-2; D remains ambiguous. The sequencing input was blood. The CDR3 spells CSARKGAANTGELFF. CDR3 coding DNA: TGCAGTGCTAGAAAAGGCGCCGCGAACACCGGGGAGCTGTTTTTT.